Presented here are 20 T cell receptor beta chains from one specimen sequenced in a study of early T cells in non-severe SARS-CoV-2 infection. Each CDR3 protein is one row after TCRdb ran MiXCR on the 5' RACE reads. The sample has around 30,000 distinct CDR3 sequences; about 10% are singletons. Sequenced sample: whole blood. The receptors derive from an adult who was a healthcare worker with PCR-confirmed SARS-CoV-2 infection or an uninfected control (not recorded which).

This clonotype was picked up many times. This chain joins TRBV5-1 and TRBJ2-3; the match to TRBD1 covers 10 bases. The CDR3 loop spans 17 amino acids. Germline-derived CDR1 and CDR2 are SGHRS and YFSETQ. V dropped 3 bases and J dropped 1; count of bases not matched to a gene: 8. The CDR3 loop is CASSSTGGYGGTDTQYF. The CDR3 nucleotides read TGCGCCAGCAGCTCGACAGGGGGCTATGGCGGCACAGATACGCAGTATTTT.

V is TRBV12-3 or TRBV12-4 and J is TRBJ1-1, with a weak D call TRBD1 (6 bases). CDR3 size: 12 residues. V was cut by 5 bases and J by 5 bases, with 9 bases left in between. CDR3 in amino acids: CASSPGTTEAFF. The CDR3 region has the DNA TGTGCCAGCAGTCCCGGGACAACTGAAGCTTTCTTT.

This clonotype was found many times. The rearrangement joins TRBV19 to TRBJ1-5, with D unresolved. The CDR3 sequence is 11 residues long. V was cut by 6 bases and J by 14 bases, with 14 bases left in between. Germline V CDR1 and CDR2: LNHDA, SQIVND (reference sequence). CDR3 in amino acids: CASSMEGPEHF. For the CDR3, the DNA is TGTGCCAGTAGCATGGAGGGCCCTGAGCATTTT.

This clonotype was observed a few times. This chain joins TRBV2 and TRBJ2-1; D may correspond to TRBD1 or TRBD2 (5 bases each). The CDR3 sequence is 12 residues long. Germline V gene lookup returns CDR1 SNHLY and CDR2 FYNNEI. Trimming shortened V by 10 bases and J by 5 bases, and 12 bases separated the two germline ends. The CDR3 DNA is TGTGCCACCGGGACCTGGGACAATGAGCAGTTCTTC. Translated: CATGTWDNEQFF.

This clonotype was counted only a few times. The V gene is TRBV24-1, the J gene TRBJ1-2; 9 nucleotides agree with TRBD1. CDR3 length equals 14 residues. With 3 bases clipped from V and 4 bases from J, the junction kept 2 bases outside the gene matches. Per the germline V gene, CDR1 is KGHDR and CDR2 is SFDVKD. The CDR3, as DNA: TGTGCCACCAGTGATAAGGACAGGGGCTATGGCTACACCTTC. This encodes CATSDKDRGYGYTF.

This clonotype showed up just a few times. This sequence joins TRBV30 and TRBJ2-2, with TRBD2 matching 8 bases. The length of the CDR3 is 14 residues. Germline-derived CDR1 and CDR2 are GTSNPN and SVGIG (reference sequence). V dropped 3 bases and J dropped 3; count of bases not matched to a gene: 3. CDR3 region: CAWRRGGYTGELFF. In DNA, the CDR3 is TGTGCCTGGAGACGGGGGGGATACACCGGGGAGCTGTTTTTT.

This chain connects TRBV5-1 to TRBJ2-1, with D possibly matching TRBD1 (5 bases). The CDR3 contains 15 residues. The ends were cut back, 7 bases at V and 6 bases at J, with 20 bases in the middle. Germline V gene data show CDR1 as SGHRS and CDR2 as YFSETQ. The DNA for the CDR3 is TGCGCCAGCCGGTCCGGTCCCAGGGTTTCCAATGAGCAGTTCTTC. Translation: CASRSGPRVSNEQFF. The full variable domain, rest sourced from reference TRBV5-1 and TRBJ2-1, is KAGVTQTPRYLIKTRGQQVTLSCSPISGHRSVSWYQQTPGQGLQFLFEYFSETQRNKGNFPGRFSGRQFSNSRSEMNVSTLELGDSALYLCASRSGPRVSNEQFFGPGTRLTVL.

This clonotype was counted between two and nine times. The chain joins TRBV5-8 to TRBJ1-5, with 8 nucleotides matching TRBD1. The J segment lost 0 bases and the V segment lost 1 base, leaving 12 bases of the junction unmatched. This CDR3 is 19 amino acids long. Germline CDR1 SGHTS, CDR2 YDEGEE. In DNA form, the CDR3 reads TGTGCCAGCAGCTTGCCCGGGACAGGCCTGGGGGATAGCAATCAGCCCCAGCATTTT. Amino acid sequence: CASSLPGTGLGDSNQPQHF.

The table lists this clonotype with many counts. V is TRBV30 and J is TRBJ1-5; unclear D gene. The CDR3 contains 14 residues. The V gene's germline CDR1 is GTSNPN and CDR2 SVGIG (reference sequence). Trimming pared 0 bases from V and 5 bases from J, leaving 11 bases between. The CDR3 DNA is TGTGCCTGGAGTGTACTTGGTCCAGATCAGCCCCAGCATTTT. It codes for CAWSVLGPDQPQHF.

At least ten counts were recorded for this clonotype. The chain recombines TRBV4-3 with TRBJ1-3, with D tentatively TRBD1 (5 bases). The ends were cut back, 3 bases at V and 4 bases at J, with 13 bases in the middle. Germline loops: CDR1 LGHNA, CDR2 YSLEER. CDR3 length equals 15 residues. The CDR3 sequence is CASSHTRGSGNTIYF. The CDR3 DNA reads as TGCGCCAGCAGCCACACGAGGGGATCCGGAAACACCATATATTTT.

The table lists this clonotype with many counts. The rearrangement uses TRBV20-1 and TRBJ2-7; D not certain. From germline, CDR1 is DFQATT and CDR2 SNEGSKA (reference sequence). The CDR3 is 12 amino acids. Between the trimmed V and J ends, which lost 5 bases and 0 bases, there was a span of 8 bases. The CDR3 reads CSASKSSYEQYF. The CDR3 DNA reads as TGCAGTGCTTCAAAGAGCTCCTACGAGCAGTACTTC.

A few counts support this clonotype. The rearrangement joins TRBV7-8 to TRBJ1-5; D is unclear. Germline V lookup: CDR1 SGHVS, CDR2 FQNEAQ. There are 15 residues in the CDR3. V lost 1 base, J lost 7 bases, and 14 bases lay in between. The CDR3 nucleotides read TGTGCCAGCAGCTTAGGAAGGGTCAGCGGGCAGCCCCAGCATTTT. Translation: CASSLGRVSGQPQHF.

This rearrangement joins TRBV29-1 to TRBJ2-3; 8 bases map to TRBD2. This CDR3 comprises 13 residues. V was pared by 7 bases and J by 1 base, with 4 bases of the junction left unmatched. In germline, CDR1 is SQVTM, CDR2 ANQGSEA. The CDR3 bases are TGCAGCGCGGCGGGGGGCCGCACAGATACGCAGTATTTT. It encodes CSAAGGRTDTQYF.

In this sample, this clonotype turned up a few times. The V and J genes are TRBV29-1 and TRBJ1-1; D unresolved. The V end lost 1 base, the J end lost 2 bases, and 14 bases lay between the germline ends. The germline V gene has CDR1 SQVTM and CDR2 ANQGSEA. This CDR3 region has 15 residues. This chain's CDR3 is CSVEVRRADNTEAFF. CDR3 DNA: TGCAGCGTTGAAGTTAGACGGGCAGATAACACTGAAGCTTTCTTT.

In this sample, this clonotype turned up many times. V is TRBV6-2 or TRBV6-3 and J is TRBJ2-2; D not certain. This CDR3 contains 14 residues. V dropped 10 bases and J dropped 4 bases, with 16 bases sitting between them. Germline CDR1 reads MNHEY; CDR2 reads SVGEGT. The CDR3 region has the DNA TGTGCCACCTTCCGCCCACCTTTCACCGGGGAGCTGTTTTTT. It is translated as CATFRPPFTGELFF.

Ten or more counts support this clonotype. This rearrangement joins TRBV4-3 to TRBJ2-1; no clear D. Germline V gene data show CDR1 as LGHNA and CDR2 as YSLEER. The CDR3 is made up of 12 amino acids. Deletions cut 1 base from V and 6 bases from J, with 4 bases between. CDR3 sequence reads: CASSQVGNEQFF. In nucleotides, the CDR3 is TGCGCCAGCAGCCAAGTGGGCAATGAGCAGTTCTTC.

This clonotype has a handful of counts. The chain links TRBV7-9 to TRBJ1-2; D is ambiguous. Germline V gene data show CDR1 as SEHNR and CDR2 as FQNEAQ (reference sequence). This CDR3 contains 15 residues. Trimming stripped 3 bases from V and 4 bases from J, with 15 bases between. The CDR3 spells CASSFPRLLFYGYTF. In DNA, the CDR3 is TGTGCCAGCAGCTTTCCCAGGTTACTTTTCTATGGCTACACCTTC. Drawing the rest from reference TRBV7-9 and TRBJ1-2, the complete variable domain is DTGVSQNPRHKITKRGQNVTFRCDPISEHNRLYWYRQTLGQGPEFLTYFQNEAQLEKSRLLSDRFSAERPKGSFSTLEIQRTEQGDSAMYLCASSFPRLLFYGYTFGSGTRLTVV.

Here the CDR3 reads CASSRTGSYEQYF. CDR3 in DNA: TGTGCCAGCAGCCGTACAGGCTCCTACGAGCAGTACTTC. The rearrangement links TRBV12-3 or TRBV12-4 to TRBJ2-7; the D gene is possibly TRBD1 (5 bases). The CDR3 runs to 13 residues. V lost 6 bases and J 0 bases, leaving 9 bases between the germline ends.

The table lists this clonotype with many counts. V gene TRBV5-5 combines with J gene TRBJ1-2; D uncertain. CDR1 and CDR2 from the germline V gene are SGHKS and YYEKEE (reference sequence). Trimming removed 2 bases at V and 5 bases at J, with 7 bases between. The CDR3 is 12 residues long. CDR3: CASSFVDYGYTF. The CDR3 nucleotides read TGTGCCAGCAGCTTCGTCGATTATGGCTACACCTTC.

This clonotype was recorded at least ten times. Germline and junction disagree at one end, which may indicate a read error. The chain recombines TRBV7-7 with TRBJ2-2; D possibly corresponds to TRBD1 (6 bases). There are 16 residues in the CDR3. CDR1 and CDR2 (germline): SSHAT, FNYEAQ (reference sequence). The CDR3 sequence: CASSVGTLPNTGELFF. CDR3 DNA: TGTGCTAGCAGCGTCGGGACACTTCCGAACACCGGGGAGCTGTTTTTT. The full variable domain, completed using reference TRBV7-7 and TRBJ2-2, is GAGVSQSPRYKVTKRGQDVTLRCDPISSHATLYWYQQALGQGPEFLTYFNYEAQPDKSGLPSDRFSAERPEGSISTLTIQRTEQRDSAMYRCASSVGTLPNTGELFFGEGSRLTVL.